This TCR beta chain was recovered during a study of blood T cell repertoires in COVID-19. Generated by immunoSEQ multiplex PCR, the TCRdb table keeps only in-frame clones and is missing some. The table lists 40,000 to 45,000 clones, more than 90% of them singletons. V lost 4 bases and J lost 8, with 17 bases in between. CDR3 length: 14 residues. CDR1 and CDR2 (germline): SGHVS, FQNEAQ. This chain links TRBV7-8 with TRBJ1-2; TRBD1 might be the D (5 bases). This clonotype originated in a man aged 45 to 65 with COVID-19, enrolled during active disease. The sample taken for sequencing was peripheral blood. CDR3 in amino acids: CASSSWGDLWGYTF. In DNA, the CDR3 is TGTGCCAGCAGCTCATGGGGCGACTTGTGGGGCTACACCTTC. Looking up the rest from reference TRBV7-8 and TRBJ1-2 gives the full variable domain: GAGVSQSPRYKVAKRGQDVALRCDPISGHVSLFWYQQALGQGPEFLTYFQNEAQLDKSGLPSDRFFAERPEGSVSTLKIQRTQQEDSAVYLCASSSWGDLWGYTFGSGTRLTVV.